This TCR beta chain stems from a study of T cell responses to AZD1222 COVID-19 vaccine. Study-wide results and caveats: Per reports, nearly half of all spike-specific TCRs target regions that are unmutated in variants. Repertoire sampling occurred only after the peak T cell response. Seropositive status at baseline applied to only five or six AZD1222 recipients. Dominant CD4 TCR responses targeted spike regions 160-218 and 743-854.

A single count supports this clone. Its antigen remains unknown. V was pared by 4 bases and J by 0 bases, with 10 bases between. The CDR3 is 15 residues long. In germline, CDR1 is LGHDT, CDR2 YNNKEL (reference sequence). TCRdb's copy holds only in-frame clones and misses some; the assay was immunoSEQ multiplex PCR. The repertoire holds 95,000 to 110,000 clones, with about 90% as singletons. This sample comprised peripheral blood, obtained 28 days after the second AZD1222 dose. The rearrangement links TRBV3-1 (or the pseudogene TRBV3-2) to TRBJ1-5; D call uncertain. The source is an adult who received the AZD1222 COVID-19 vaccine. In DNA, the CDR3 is TGTGCCAGCAGCCCGACACATCATAGCAATCAGCCCCAGCATTTT. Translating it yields CASSPTHHSNQPQHF.